This T cell receptor beta chain was documented in a study of blood T cell repertoires in COVID-19. Study information: COVID-19 samples from acute and convalescent phases originated in the United States, Italy and Spain.

Source study methods: Estimation of nucleated cell counts relied on the amplification of reference gene primers. Assay used: immunoSEQ multiplex PCR; TCRdb lists only in-frame clones, some missing. V and J calls plus clone size are reproduced from that table; the DNA served to infer D and trimming. The sample consists of more than 85,000 clones, roughly 80% of them appearing once. V was clipped by 7 bases and J by 1 base, with 14 bases between them. The V gene's germline CDR1 is MNHEY and CDR2 SVGAGI. CDR3 length: 14 residues. The sample taken for sequencing was peripheral blood. This TCR derives from a woman of 80 years or more with acute or convalescent COVID-19. The rearrangement links TRBV6-5 to TRBJ2-7; TRBD2 is a possible D gene (5 bases). The CDR3 DNA sequence: TGTGCCAGCAACGGGTACGAGCGGTCCTACGAGCAGTACTTC. Protein sequence: CASNGYERSYEQYF.